This T cell receptor (beta chain) was identified during a study of beta chain features in type 1 diabetes (dated by TCRdb to the late 2010s). Study-level background: Mean age, gender distribution, total cell number and subset yield were not different between patients and healthy donors. A total of 107,917,701 sorted cells were examined across all samples, and the number of cells per subset was strongly correlated with RNA yield. In the study, TCRB repertoires of sorted circulating CD4+ T cell subsets from recently diagnosed type 1 diabetes patients were compared with those of matched healthy donors. Whereas all 30 or so donors provided naive and central memory subsets, regulatory and stem cell-like memory subsets were isolated from just 8 patients and about 8 healthy donors.

Overall study results and their limits: Because the HLA sub-analyses included only small numbers of individuals, any influence of HLA type on TCRB rearrangement was left unresolved. PCR may preferentially amplify shorter templates, but because patient and control samples were amplified and corrected together, any resulting skew would affect both groups equally. Type 1 diabetes patients showed a moderate but significant shortening of TCRB CDR3 length in all four CD4+ subsets. Because cDNA was sequenced instead of genomic DNA, activated cells with high expression could be over-represented, although the groups did not differ in activation or CD3 levels. At VDJ recombination sites, patients with type 1 diabetes made fewer insertions and deleted more nucleotides, a pattern implying thymic rearrangement abnormalities. The naive, central memory and regulatory TCRB repertoires appeared to resemble one another more closely among patients than among healthy donors.

As concerns this clone: Its antigen is currently not known. No much larger clone is present one base from it, and per-base qualities are unavailable.

From each donor, a single peripheral blood sample of 90 to 150 mL on average was drawn into heparinised tubes. Naive, central memory, regulatory and stem cell-like memory CD4+ T cells were sorted on a BD FACSAria II using a panel including CD45RO, CCR7, CD25, CD127, CD95 and CD27. A purity above 95% was achieved for all sorted populations. PBMCs were isolated right away by Lymphoprep density gradient centrifugation and were stained directly, without culture. So that batch effects would be minimized, each experiment stained and sorted samples in pairs, pairing one healthy donor with one patient. The entire isolated RNA was reverse transcribed using the High Capacity cDNA Reverse Transcription Kit, and thus expressed TCRB transcripts were sequenced. Deep immunoSEQ sequencing was applied to naive, central memory and regulatory T cell samples, giving an average of roughly 3.3 million total reads per sample. After sorted cells were lysed in RLT buffer, RNA was extracted with DNase-treated RNeasy Micro or Mini kits, with the choice depending on cell number. Each cell subset was processed on its own to prevent cross-contamination, while patient and healthy donor samples were processed together. The immunoSEQ multiplex PCR was used to amplify TCRB sequences from cDNA, yielding 87-bp fragments that span the CDR3 region. The amplicons were sequenced using the Illumina HiSeq platform. Processing in the source paper ran as follows. PCR bias was computationally corrected using synthetic template baselines, reads within Hamming distance 2 were collapsed, and singletons that could not be merged were discarded. Reads were aligned to IMGT to assign V, D and J genes, CDR3 length, and insertions or deletions at six rearrangement sites. Within each subset, clonotype counts were normalized to the number of sorted cells before true diversity and Gini coefficients were calculated with the tcR R package. The overlap coefficient, calculated on TCRB nucleotide sequences, was used to quantify repertoire sharing. TCRdb provides this immuneACCESS table in a form limited to in-frame rearrangements. Some clones are lacking; in checked studies, under half of them reflect an unresolved V gene, and why the rest are absent is not known. For V, J and clone size, that table is used; D and trimming come from the DNA. The table for this sample lists about 300,000 clones; 8% of them were counted only once. Of the sample, roughly 1% is held by the ten largest clones.

The germline V gene (reference sequence) gives CDR1 as MNHNY and CDR2 as SVGAGI. Deletion took 6 bases off V and 2 bases off J, with a span of 7 bases between the germline ends. Inclusive of the bounding cysteine and phenylalanine, the CDR3 is 12 residues long. Just the 36-base CDR3 DNA is kept, in frame starting at base 1. Material: central memory CD4+ T cells from blood. The sequence was collected from a woman aged 18-29 years in good health. The rearranged segments are TRBV6-6 and TRBJ1-2; the D gene cannot be resolved reliably. The DNA reads as follows: TGTGCCAGCAGGTTCGGGAACTATGGCTACACCTTC. This encodes CASRFGNYGYTF.